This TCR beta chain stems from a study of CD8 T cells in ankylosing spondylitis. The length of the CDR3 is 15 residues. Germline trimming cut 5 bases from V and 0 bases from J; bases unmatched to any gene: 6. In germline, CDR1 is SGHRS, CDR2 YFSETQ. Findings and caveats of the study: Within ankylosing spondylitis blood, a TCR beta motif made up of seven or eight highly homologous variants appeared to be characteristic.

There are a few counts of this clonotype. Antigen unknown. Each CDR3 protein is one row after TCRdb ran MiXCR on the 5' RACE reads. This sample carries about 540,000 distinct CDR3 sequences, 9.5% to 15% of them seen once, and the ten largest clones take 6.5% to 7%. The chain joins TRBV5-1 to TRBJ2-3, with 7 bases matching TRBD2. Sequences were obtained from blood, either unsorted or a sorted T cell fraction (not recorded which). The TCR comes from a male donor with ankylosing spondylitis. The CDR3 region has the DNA TGCGCCAGCAGACTCACTAGCGCGAGCACAGATACGCAGTATTTT. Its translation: CASRLTSASTDTQYF.